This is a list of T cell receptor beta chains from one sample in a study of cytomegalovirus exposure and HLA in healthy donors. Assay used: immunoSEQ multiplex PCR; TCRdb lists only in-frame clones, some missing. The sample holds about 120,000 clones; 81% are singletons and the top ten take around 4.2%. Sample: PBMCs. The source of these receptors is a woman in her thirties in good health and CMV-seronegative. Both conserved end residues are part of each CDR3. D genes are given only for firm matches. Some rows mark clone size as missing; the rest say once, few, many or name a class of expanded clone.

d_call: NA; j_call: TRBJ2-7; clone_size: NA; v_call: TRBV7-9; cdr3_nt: TGTGCCAGCAGCGAAAACGGGGGAACCTACGAGCAGTACTTC; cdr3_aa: CASSENGGTYEQYF
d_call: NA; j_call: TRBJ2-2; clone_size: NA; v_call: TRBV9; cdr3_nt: TGTGCCAGCAGCGTCCAAAGTAGCGGTAACGCCGGGGAGCTGTTTTTT; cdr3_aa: CASSVQSSGNAGELFF
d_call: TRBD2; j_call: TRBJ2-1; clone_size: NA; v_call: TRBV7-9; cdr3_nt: TGTGCCAGCAGCTTAGGCGGGAGGGCCGTCTCCTACAATGAGCAGTTCTTC; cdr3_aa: CASSLGGRAVSYNEQFF
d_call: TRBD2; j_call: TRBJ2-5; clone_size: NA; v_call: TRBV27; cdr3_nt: TGTGCCAGCAGTTTACTGGCGGGGGGCATCAATCAAGAGACCCAGTACTTC; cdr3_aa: CASSLLAGGINQETQYF
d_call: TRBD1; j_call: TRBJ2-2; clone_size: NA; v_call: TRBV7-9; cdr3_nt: TGTGCCAGCAGCTTACGGGACAGAACCGGGGAGCTGTTTTTT; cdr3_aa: CASSLRDRTGELFF
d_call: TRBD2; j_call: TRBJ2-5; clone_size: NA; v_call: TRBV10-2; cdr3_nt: TGCGCCAGCAATTGGGCGGGAGGGTTCCAAGAGACCCAGTACTTC; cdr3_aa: CASNWAGGFQETQYF
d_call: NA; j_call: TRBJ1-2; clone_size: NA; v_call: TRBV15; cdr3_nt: TGTGCCACCAGCAGAGATCAATATGGCTACACCTTC; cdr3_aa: CATSRDQYGYTF
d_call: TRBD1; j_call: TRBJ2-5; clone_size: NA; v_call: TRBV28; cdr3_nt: TGTGCCAGCAGCTCCCGGGACAGGGAAGAGACCCAGTACTTC; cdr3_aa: CASSSRDREETQYF
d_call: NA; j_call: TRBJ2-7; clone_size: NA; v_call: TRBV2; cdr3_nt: NA; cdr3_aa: CASILVAGSYEQYF
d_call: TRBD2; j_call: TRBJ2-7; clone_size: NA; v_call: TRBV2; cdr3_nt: TGTGCCAGCGAAGAACTAGCGGTCTCCTACGAGCAGTACTTC; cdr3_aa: CASEELAVSYEQYF
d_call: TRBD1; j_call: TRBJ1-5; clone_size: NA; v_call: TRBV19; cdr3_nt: TGTGCCAGTAGTATCCCAGGGGGGAGCAATCAGCCCCAGCATTTT; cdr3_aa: CASSIPGGSNQPQHF
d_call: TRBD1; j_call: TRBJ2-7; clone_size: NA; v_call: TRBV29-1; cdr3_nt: TGCAGCGTTGAAAGGGACAGCTCCTACGAGCAGTACTTC; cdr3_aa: CSVERDSSYEQYF
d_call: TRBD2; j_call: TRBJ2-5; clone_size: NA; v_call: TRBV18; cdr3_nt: TGTGCCAGCTCACCACCTTACGGGCGGGAGGGCCGTGAGACCCAGTACTTC; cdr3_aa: CASSPPYGREGRETQYF
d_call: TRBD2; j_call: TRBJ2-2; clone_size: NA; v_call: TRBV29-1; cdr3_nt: TGCAGCGCAGGGCCCGGACTAGCGGGAGTCTCCGGGGAGCTGTTTTTT; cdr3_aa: CSAGPGLAGVSGELFF
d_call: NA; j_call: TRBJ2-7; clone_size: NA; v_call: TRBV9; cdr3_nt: TGTGCCAGCAGCGTAGGGGAACAGGCCTACGAGCAGTACTTC; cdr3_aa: CASSVGEQAYEQYF
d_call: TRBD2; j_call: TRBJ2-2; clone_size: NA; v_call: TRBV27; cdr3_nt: TGTGCCAGCAGGCCTTTGGGACTAGCGGGTTCGAACACCGGGGAGCTGTTTTTT; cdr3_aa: CASRPLGLAGSNTGELFF
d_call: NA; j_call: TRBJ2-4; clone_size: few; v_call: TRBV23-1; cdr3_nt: TGCGCCAGCAGTCAATCCGGGAACATTCAGTACTTC; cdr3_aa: CASSQSGNIQYF
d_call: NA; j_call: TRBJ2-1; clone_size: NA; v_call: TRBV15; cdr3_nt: TGTGCCACCAGCAGGGAGGGAGATAATGAGCAGTTCTTC; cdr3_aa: CATSREGDNEQFF
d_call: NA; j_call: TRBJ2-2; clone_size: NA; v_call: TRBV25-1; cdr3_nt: TGTGCCAGCAGTGACCCGCCGGGATCGGGGGTGGGGGAGCTGTTTTTT; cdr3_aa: CASSDPPGSGVGELFF
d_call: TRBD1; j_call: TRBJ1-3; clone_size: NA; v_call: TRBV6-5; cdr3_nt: TGTGCCAGCAGTTACTCCGTCACAGGGGCAGGAAACACCATATATTTT; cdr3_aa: CASSYSVTGAGNTIYF
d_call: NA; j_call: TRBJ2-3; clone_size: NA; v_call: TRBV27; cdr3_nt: TGTGCCAGCAGTTTCCAGGGGACAAGCACAGATACGCAGTATTTT; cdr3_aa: CASSFQGTSTDTQYF
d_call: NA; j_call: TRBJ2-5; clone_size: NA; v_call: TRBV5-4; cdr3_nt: TGTGCCAGCAGCTTGGGGGTAGCCGGGGGGACCCAGTACTTC; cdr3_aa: CASSLGVAGGTQYF
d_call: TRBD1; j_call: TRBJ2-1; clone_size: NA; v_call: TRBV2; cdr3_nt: TGTGCCAGCAGCGACGGGACAGACGGTTGGTGGAGCTCCTACAATGAGCAGTTCTTC; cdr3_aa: CASSDGTDGWWSSYNEQFF
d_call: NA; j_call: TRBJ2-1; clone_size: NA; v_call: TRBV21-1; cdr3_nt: TGTGCCAGCACCCGACTAGCGGGAATATGTTTAGTCAATGAGCAGTTCTTC; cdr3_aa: CASTRLAGICLVNEQFF
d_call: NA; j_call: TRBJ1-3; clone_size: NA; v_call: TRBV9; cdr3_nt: TGTGCCAGCAGCGTAGCCCTTCTGCAGGGCTCTGGAAACACCATATATTTT; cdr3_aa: CASSVALLQGSGNTIYF
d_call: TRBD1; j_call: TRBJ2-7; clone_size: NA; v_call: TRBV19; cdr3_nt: TGTGCCAGTAGTATAGATCCAGGGGGCGCCTCAATAGTCAACGAGCAGTACTTC; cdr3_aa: CASSIDPGGASIVNEQYF
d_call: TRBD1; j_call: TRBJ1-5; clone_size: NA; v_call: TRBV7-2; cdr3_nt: TGTGCCAGCAGTCGTAACGACAGGGCGGAACAGCCCCAGCATTTT; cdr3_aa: CASSRNDRAEQPQHF
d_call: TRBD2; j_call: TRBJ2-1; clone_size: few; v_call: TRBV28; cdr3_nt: TGTGCCAGCAGGGTAGCGGGGGGGGCCAATGAGCAGTTCTTC; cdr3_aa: CASRVAGGANEQFF
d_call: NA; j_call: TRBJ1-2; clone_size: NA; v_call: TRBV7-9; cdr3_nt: TGTGCCAGCAGCTTTAGTGCTGGCTACACCTTC; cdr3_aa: CASSFSAGYTF
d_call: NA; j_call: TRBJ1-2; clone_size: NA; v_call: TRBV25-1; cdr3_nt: TGTGCCAGCAGTGATGGCAGTCTCTATGGCTACACCTTC; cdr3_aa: CASSDGSLYGYTF
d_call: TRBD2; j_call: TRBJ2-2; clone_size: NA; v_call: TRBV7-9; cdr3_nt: TGTGCCAGCATTGGTGGGCTAGCGGGGGCGAACACCGGGGAGCTGTTTTTT; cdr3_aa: CASIGGLAGANTGELFF
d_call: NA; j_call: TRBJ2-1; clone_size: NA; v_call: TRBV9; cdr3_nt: TGTGCCAGCGGACAGAGTTTACCGAGCTCCTACAATGAGCAGTTCTTC; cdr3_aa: CASGQSLPSSYNEQFF
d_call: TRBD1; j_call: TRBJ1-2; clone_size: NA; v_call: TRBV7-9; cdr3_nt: TGTGCCAGCAGCCAGGGACAGGGCGAGGGCTACACCTTC; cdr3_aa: CASSQGQGEGYTF
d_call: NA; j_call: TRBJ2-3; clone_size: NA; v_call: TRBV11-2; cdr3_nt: TGTGCCAGCAGCCCCAGACGGGACTCCTTGGTAGATACGCAGTATTTT; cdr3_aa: CASSPRRDSLVDTQYF
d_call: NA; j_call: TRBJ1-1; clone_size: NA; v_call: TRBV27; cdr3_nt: TGTGCCAGCAATCCCGAGAGGGGAGGCACTGAAGCTTTCTTT; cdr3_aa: CASNPERGGTEAFF
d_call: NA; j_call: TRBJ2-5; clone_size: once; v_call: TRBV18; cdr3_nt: TGTGCCAGCTCCCCCGGCCCTAGCGAGACCCAGTACTTC; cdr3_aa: CASSPGPSETQYF
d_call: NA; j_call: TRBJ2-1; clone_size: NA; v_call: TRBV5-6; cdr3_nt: TGTGCCAGCAGCTTTCGAGAATCTGAGCAGTTCTTC; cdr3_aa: CASSFRESEQFF
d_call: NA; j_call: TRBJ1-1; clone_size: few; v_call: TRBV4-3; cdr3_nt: TGCGCCAGCAGCCCCTCCCCCGGTATGAACACTGAAGCTTTCTTT; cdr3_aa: CASSPSPGMNTEAFF
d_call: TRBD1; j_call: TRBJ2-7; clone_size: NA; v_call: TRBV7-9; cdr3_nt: TGTGCCAGCAGCTTAGGGAGGGGACAGGGATACGAGCAGTACTTC; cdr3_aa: CASSLGRGQGYEQYF
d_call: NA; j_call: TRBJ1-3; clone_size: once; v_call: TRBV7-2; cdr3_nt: TGTGCCAGCAGCCCACTCCGGGATTCGGGAAACACCATATATTTT; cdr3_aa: CASSPLRDSGNTIYF
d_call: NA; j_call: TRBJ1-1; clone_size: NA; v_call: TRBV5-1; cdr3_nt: TGCGCCAGCAGCCCCCAAAGGGGCGTAGAGACTGAAGCTTTCTTT; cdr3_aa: CASSPQRGVETEAFF
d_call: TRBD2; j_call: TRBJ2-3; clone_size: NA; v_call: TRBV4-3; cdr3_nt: TGCGCCAGCAGCCAAGAGACTAGCGGGACCAGCACAGATACGCAGTATTTT; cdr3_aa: CASSQETSGTSTDTQYF
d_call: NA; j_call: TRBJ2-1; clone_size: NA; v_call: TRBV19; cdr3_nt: TGTGCCAGTAGTATGCCGGTCTCCTACAATGAGCAGTTCTTC; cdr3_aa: CASSMPVSYNEQFF
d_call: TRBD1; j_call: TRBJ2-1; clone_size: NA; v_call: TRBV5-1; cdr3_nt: TGCGCCAGCAGCTCCCTTCAGAGGGGGCGCGAACGCAATGAGCAGTTCTTC; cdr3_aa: CASSSLQRGRERNEQFF
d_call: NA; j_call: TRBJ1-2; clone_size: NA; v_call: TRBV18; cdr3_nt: TGTGCCAGCTCCACTCAGGAAGGGACTGTCTATGGCTACACCTTC; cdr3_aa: CASSTQEGTVYGYTF
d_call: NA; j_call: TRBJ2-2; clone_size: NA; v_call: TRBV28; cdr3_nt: TGTGCCAGCATGTCAATGGGGGGTGAGAACACCGGGGAGCTGTTTTTT; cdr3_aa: CASMSMGGENTGELFF
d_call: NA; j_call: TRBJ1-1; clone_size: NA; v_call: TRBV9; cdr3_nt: TGTGCCAGCAGCGTAGGGACAGTGAGCACTGAAGCTTTCTTT; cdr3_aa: CASSVGTVSTEAFF
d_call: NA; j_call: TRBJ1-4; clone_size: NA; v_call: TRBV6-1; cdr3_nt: TGTGCCAGTATACAGGGAGATACTAATGAAAAACTGTTTTTT; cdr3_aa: CASIQGDTNEKLFF
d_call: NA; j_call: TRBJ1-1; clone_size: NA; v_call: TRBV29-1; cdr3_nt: TGCAGCGTTCGGGGGAGTAGCCTGAATACTGAAGCTTTCTTT; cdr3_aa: CSVRGSSLNTEAFF
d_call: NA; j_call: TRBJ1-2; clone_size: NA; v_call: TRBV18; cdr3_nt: TGTGCCAGCTCACCGTCTGTTAACTATGGCTACACCTTC; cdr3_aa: CASSPSVNYGYTF
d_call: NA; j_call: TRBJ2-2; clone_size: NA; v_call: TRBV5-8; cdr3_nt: TGTGCCAGCAGCTTGATTCAGGCGGGCACCGGGGAGCTGTTTTTT; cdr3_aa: CASSLIQAGTGELFF
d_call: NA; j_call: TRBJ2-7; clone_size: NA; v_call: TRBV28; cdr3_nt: TGTGCCAGCAGTCCCCCGGACGGGGTTATGCACGAGCAGTACTTC; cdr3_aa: CASSPPDGVMHEQYF